This note documents a single T cell receptor beta chain sequence. The antigen remains undetermined. The germline gives CDR1 SEHNR, CDR2 FQNEAQ (reference sequence). The V segment lost 5 bases and the J segment 4 bases; nucleotides outside the gene matches: 7. CDR3 length equals 15 residues. The data stem from a study of T cell repertoires in cytomegalovirus infection. Study in general: The authors used CMV epitopes that were HLA-C-restricted (recently identified) and HLA-B-restricted (well studied). Study observations and caveats: CMV carriers with the relevant HLA were identified by cumulative public TCR beta family frequency.

TCRdb reprocessed the reads via MiXCR and lists one record per CDR3 protein. This table holds approximately 730,000 distinct CDR3 sequences, around 35% found once. The specimen was cultured PBMCs, collected from culture after CMV antigen stimulation. The chain links TRBV7-9 to TRBJ2-7, with 11 bases aligning to TRBD1. The clonotype comes from a human donor in good health (CMV status not recorded). Some clones in this sample may be carry-over from other donors' samples. The CDR3 sequence is CASSPGRDRGYEQYF. As DNA, the CDR3 is TGTGCCAGCAGCCCGGGGCGGGACAGGGGGTACGAGCAGTACTTC.